A selection of T cell receptor beta chains follows, all from one sample in a study of CXCR3-negative and CXCR3-positive naive CD8 T cells. TCRdb re-called the 5' RACE reads; every CDR3 protein appears as one record, without DNA. The table counts about 40,000 distinct CDR3 sequences; roughly 8% lies in the top ten. Source material: memory CD8+ T cells from blood. These receptors were obtained from a human donor in good health. Some clones in this sample may be carry-over from other donors' samples. CDR3s include the opening cysteine and the closing phenylalanine or tryptophan. The order of the fields is clone size, CDR3 length, V gene, J gene, CDR3 protein. Size values are once, few and many counts, or a class for expanded clones, and some rows have none.

-	12	TRBV9	TRBJ1-1	CASSGSNTEAFF
-	15	TRBV15	TRBJ2-3	CATSRGGRAKDTQYF
-	15	TRBV28	TRBJ1-5	CASSFPPRGNQPQHF
-	16	TRBV5-1	TRBJ2-1	CASSLGLAGGINEQFF
-	15	TRBV29-1	TRBJ2-1	CSVDRGAFEYNEQFF
-	14	TRBV12-3/TRBV12-4	TRBJ1-4	CASSVGDPNEKLFF
-	13	TRBV12-3/TRBV12-4	TRBJ2-1	CASSLSGMNEQFF
-	13	TRBV18	TRBJ2-1	CASSEERFDEQFF
-	12	TRBV19	TRBJ2-1	CASRRDSNEQFF
-	14	TRBV4-1	TRBJ2-7	CASSRTRGEDEQYF
-	15	TRBV28	TRBJ2-2	CASSSGTGTFGELFF
-	15	TRBV6-5	TRBJ2-5	CASSILAGDVETQYF
-	13	TRBV29-1	TRBJ2-3	CSLDEVGTDTQYF
-	13	TRBV29-1	TRBJ2-7	CSVEGRTLGEQYF
-	15	TRBV7-9	TRBJ1-4	CASSPYSATNEKLFF
-	15	TRBV28	TRBJ1-1	CASSPKTGGGTEAFF
-	16	TRBV6-5	TRBJ1-4	CASSYGQGFPMRKLFF
-	15	TRBV2	TRBJ2-3	CASSAETGSTDTQYF
-	14	TRBV18	TRBJ2-3	CASSPTGGTDTQYF
-	14	TRBV27	TRBJ2-1	CASLAGGPYNEQFF
-	14	TRBV7-6	TRBJ2-1	CASSQTTATNEQFF
-	13	TRBV7-9	TRBJ2-1	CASSLEGPNEQFF
-	15	TRBV5-6	TRBJ2-3	CASSFDRGGTDTQYF
-	16	TRBV6-6	TRBJ2-6	CASKQGITSGANVLTF
-	15	TRBV12-3/TRBV12-4	TRBJ1-5	CASSLLDGHNQPQHF
-	15	TRBV2	TRBJ1-1	CASSETAGANTEAFF
-	13	TRBV7-2	TRBJ2-3	CASKGQNTDTQYF
medium-sized	13	TRBV13	TRBJ2-5	CASSTRGVETQYF
-	16	TRBV5-5	TRBJ2-2	CASSWLAGANTGELFF